This T cell receptor (beta chain) was identified in a study of shared clonotypes between healthy human individuals. An assay was performed, and its level was deep. This table comes from immunoSEQ multiplex PCR, and its TCRdb copy is limited to in-frame clones, with some not included. This table has around 1,000,000 clones, roughly 80% appearing once. Points from the study as a whole: Only a few donors were included, so the genetic and exposure-history diversity represented was limited.

In regard to this clone: Antigen specificity is unknown.

V lost 5 bases and J 6 bases, leaving 14 bases between the germline ends. Germline V gene lookup returns CDR1 SGHAT and CDR2 FQNNGV. This CDR3 has 14 amino acids. The donor population consisted of healthy HIV-negative adults with no recent acute infections or vaccinations. This TCR was sampled from a man aged 18 to 30 in good health. Some clones in this sample may be carry-over from other donors' samples. This chain connects TRBV11-2 to TRBJ2-1; D gene ambiguous. Sequenced: memory CD4+ T cells from PBMCs. This sample's subset: CD45RA-negative fraction. The CDR3 DNA is TGTGCCAGCAGCCCCGTTTTAGCTAGCAATGAGCAGTTCTTC. As protein: CASSPVLASNEQFF.